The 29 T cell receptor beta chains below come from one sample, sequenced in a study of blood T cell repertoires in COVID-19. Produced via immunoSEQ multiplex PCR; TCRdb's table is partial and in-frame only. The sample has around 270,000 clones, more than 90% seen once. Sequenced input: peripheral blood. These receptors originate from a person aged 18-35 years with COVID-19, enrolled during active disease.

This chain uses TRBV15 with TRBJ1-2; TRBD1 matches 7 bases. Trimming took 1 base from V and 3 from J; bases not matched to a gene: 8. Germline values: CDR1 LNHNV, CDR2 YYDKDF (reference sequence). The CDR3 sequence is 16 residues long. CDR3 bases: TGTGCCACCAGCAGAGGCGGACCTGGACAGGACTATGGCTACACCTTC. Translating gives CATSRGGPGQDYGYTF.

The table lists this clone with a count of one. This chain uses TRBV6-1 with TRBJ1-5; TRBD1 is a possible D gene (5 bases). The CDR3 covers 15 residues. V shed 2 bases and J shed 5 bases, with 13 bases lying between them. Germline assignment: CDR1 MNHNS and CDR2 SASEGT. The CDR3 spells CASSESSGFYQPQHF. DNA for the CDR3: TGTGCCAGCAGTGAATCATCAGGGTTTTATCAGCCCCAGCATTTT.

CDR3 DNA sequence: TGTGCCAGCAGCGTAGAAGGGACTAACACAGATACGCAGTATTTT. It translates to CASSVEGTNTDTQYF. The chain employs TRBV9 and TRBJ2-3; 7 bases line up with TRBD2. Germline lookup yields CDR1 SGDLS and CDR2 YYNGEE. The V gene end was trimmed by 0 bases and the J gene end by 2 bases; junction bases not matched to a gene: 3. The CDR3 contains 15 residues.

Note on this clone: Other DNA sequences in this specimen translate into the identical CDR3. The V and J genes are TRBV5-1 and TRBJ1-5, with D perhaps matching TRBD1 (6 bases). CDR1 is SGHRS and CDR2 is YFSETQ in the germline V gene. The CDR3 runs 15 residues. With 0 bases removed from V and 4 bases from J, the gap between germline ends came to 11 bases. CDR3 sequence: CASSLAGQTNQPQHF. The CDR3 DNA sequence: TGCGCCAGCAGCTTGGCTGGACAGACAAATCAGCCCCAGCATTTT.

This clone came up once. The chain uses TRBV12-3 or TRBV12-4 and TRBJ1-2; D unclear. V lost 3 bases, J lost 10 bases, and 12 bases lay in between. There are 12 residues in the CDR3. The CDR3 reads CASSFQSRAYTF. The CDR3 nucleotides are TGTGCCAGCAGTTTCCAAAGTCGCGCCTACACCTTC.

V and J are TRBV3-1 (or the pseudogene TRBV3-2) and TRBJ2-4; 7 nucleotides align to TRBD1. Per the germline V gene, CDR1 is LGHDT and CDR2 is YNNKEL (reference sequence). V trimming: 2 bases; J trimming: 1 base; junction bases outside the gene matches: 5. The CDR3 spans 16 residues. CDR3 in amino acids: CASSQITGEAKNIQYF. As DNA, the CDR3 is TGTGCCAGCAGCCAAATAACAGGGGAGGCCAAAAACATTCAGTACTTC.

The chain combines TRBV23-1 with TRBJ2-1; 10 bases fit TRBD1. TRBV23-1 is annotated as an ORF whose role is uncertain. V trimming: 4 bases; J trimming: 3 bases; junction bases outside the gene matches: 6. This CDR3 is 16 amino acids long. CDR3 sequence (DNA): TGCGCCAGCAGTCCGTGCAGGGACAGGGGCTACAATGAGCAGTTCTTC. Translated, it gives CASSPCRDRGYNEQFF.

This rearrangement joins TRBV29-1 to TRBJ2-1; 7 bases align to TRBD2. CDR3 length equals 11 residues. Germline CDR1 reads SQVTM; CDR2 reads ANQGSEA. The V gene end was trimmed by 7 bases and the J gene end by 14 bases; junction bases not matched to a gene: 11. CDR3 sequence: CSGLGTTYEFF. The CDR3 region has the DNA TGCAGCGGCCTGGGGACTACATATGAGTTCTTC.

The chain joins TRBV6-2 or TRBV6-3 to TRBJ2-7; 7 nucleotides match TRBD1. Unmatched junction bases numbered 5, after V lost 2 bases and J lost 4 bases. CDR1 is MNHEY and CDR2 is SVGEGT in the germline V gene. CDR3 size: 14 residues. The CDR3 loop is CASSYGGQTYEQYF. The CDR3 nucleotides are TGTGCCAGCAGTTACGGGGGACAGACATACGAGCAGTACTTC.

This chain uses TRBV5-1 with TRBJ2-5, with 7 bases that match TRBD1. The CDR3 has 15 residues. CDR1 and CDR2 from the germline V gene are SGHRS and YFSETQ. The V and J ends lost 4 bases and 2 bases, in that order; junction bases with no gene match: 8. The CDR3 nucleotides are TGCGCCAGCAGCGGCGCGGACAGGACTCAAGAGACCCAGTACTTC. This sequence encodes CASSGADRTQETQYF.

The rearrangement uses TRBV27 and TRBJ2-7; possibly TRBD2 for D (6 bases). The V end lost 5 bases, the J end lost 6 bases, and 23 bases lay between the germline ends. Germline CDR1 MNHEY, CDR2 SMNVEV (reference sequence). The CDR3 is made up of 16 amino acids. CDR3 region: CASSPITLGAGSEQYF. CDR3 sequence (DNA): TGTGCCAGCAGTCCTATTACCCTCGGGGCGGGAAGCGAGCAGTACTTC.

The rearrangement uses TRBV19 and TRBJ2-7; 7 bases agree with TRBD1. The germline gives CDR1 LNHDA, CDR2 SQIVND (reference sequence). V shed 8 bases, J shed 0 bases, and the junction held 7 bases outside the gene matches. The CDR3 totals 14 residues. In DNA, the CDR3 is TGTGCCAGTCGCACAGGGGAATCCTCCTACGAGCAGTACTTC. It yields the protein CASRTGESSYEQYF.

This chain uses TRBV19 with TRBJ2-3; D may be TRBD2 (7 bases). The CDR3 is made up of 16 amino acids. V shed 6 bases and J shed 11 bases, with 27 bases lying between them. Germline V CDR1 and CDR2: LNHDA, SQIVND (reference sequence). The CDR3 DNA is TGTGCCAGTAGCCGGGGGGCGGGAGCGTACCCGATAGAGCAGTATTTT. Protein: CASSRGAGAYPIEQYF.

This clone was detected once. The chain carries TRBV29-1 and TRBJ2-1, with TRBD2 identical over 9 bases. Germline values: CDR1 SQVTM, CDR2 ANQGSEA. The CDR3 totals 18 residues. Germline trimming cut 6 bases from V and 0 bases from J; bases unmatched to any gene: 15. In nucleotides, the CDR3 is TGCAGCGTCGGGGGGATAGCGGGAGCTAAAAGCTCCTACAATGAGCAGTTCTTC. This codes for CSVGGIAGAKSSYNEQFF.

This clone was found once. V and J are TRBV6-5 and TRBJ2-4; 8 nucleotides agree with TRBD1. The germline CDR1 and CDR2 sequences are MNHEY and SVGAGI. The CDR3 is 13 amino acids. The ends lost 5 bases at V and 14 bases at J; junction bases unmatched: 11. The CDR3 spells CASSRKFGQGEYF. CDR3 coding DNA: TGTGCCAGCAGTAGAAAATTTGGACAGGGAGAGTACTTC.

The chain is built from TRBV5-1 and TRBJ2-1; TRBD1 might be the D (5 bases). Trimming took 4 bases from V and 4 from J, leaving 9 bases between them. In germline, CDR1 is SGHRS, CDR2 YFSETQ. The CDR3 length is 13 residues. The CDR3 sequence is CASSAGFYNEQFF. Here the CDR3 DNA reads TGCGCCAGCAGCGCAGGGTTTTACAATGAGCAGTTCTTC. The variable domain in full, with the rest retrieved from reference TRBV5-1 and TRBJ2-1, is KAGVTQTPRYLIKTRGQQVTLSCSPISGHRSVSWYQQTPGQGLQFLFEYFSETQRNKGNFPGRFSGRQFSNSRSEMNVSTLELGDSALYLCASSAGFYNEQFFGPGTRLTVL.

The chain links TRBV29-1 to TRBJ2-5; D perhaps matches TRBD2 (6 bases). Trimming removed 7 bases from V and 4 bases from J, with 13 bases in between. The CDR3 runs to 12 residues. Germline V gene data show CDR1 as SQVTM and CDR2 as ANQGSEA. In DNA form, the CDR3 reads TGCAGCGGAGGATGGGGGGTAGAGACCCAGTACTTC. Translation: CSGGWGVETQYF.

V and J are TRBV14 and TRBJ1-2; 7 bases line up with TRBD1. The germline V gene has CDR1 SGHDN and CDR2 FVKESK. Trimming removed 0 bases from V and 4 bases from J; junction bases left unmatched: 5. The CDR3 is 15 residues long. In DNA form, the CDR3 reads TGTGCCAGCAGCCAAGATGGAGGGACAGTCTATGGCTACACCTTC. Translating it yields CASSQDGGTVYGYTF.

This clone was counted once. CDR3 sequence (DNA): TGCGCCAGCAGCCCAACAGAGAACTATGGCTACACCTTC. Amino acid sequence: CASSPTENYGYTF. The V and J genes are TRBV5-1 and TRBJ1-2; D not resolved. This CDR3 is 13 amino acids long. V lost 4 bases and J lost 2, with 9 bases in between. Germline CDR1 reads SGHRS; CDR2 reads YFSETQ.

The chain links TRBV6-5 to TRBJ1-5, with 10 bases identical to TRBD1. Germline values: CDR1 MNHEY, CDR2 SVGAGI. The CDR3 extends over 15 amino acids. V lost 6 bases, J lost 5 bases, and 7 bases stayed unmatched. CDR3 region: CASRPRQGAYQPQHF. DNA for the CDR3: TGTGCCAGCAGACCGAGACAGGGGGCTTATCAGCCCCAGCATTTT.

In DNA, the CDR3 is TGCGCCAGCAGTGAGTCTCTAGCCGACGAGCAGTACTTC. Translation: CASSESLADEQYF. This rearrangement joins TRBV10-1 to TRBJ2-7, with D possibly TRBD2 on 5 matching bases. The CDR3 has 13 residues. The V and J ends lost 0 bases and 5 bases respectively, with 8 bases between them. Germline assignment: CDR1 WNHNN and CDR2 SYGVQD (reference sequence).

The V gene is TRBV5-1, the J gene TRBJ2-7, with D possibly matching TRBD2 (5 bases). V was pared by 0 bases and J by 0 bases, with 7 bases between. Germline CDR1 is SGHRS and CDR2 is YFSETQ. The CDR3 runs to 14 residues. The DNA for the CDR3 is TGCGCCAGCAGCTTGGGACTAATCTCCTACGAGCAGTACTTC. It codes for CASSLGLISYEQYF.

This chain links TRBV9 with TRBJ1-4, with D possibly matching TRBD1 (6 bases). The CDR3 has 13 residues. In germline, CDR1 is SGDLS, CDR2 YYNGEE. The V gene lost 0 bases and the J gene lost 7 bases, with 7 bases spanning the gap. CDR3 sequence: CASSVVTGEKLFF. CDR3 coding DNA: TGTGCCAGCAGCGTAGTGACAGGTGAAAAACTGTTTTTT.

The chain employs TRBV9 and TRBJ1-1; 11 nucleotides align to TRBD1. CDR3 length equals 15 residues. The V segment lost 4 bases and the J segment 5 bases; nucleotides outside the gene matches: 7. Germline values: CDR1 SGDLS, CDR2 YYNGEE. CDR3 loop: CASSSRTGGNTEAFF. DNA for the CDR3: TGTGCCAGCAGCTCCCGGACAGGGGGCAATACTGAAGCTTTCTTT. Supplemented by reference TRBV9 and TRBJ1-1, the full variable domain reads DSGVTQTPKHLITATGQRVTLRCSPRSGDLSVYWYQQSLDQGLQFLIQYYNGEERAKGNILERFSAQQFPDLHSELNLSSLELGDSALYFCASSSRTGGNTEAFFGQGTRLTVV.

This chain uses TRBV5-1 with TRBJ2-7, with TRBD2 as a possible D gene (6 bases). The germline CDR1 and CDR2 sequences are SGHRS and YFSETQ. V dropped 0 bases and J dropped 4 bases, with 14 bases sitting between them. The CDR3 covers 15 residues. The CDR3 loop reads CASSLGAGLSYEQYF. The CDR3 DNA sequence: TGCGCCAGCAGCTTGGGGGCGGGACTCAGTTACGAGCAGTACTTC.

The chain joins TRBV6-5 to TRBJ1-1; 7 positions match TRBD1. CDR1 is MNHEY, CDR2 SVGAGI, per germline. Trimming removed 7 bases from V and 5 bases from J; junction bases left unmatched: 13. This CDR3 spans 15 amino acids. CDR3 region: CASKPGQAGVTEAFF. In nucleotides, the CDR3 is TGTGCCAGCAAACCAGGACAGGCCGGAGTGACTGAAGCTTTCTTT.

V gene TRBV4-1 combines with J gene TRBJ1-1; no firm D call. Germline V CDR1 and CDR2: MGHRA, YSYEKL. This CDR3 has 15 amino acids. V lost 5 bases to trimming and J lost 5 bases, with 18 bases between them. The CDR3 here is CASSRAGGLGTEAFF. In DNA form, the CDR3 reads TGCGCCAGCAGCAGGGCGGGAGGGTTGGGAACTGAAGCTTTCTTT.

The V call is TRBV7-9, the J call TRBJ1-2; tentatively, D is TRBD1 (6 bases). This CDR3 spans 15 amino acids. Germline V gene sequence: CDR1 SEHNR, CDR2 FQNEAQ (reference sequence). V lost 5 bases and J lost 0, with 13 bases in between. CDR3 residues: CASSHTDRTNYGYTF. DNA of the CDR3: TGTGCCAGCAGCCATACCGACAGGACTAACTATGGCTACACCTTC. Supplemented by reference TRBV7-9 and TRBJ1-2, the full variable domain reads DTGVSQNPRHKITKRGQNVTFRCDPISEHNRLYWYRQTLGQGPEFLTYFQNEAQLEKSRLLSDRFSAERPKGSFSTLEIQRTEQGDSAMYLCASSHTDRTNYGYTFGSGTRLTVV.

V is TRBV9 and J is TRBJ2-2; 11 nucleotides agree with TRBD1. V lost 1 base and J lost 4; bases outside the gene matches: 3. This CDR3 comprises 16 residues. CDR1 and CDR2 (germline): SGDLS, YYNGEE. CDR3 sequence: CASSVPGQGGTGELFF. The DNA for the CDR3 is TGTGCCAGCAGCGTACCGGGACAGGGGGGCACCGGGGAGCTGTTTTTT.